Each of the 23 T cell receptor beta chains below was sequenced from the same sample in a study of tumor-infiltrating lymphocytes in primary liver carcinoma. Researchers drew blood RNA from unsorted whole blood and extracted germline DNA as well. From around 530 ng of total RNA, TCR beta-specific cDNA was reverse-transcribed using a constant-region primer. Construction of TCR beta libraries relied on three successive nested multiplex PCR rounds employing slightly modified ARM-PCR. For around 11 cycles apiece, the opening two PCR rounds ran with TRBV1-TRBV30 forward primers and a C-beta reverse primer. TCRdb re-analysed the multiplex PCR reads in MiXCR, keeping a single row per CDR3 protein. The data hold 330,000 or so distinct CDR3 sequences, with 65% observed a single time. The sequenced sample consisted of peripheral blood. These TCRs come from a man aged 35-49 years with primary liver carcinoma and hepatitis B virus infection.

Concerning this clonotype: The junction shows a germline mismatch at one end, possibly a read error. The V and J genes are TRBV11-2 and TRBJ2-7; the D is unclear. CDR3 length: 12 residues. CDR1 SGHAT and CDR2 FQNNGV come from the germline V gene. CDR3: CASNDLRYEHYF. The CDR3 region has the DNA TGTGCCAGCAATGATTTGCGCTACGAGCACTACTTC.

The chain joins TRBV28 to TRBJ2-1; 12 nucleotides line up with TRBD2. Germline V gene sequence: CDR1 MDHEN, CDR2 SYDVKM. Losses at the gene ends were 5 bases for V and 6 bases for J; bases not matched to a gene: 2. The CDR3 has 14 amino acids. CDR3 in amino acids: CASSRLAGANEQFF. CDR3 coding DNA: TGTGCCAGCAGTCGACTAGCGGGGGCCAATGAGCAGTTCTTC.

About this clonotype: This CDR3 is missing its conserved last phenylalanine or tryptophan, likely due to a read error. No DNA is shown, since the ends of the CDR3 on it are uncertain; the CDR3 is the one TCRdb lists. This rearrangement joins TRBV6-6 to TRBJ2-7; no check of the table's D call, TRBD2, against the DNA was made. CDR1 is MNHNY and CDR2 is SVGAGI in the germline V gene (reference sequence). Inclusive of both ends, the CDR3 amounts to 15 amino acids. Here the CDR3 reads CASSSSQEVSYEHYL.

Comment on this clonotype: A much larger clone is a single base away; this may be a read error. The CDR3 DNA follows: TGCGCCAGCAGCCAAGATTTGCCGAGTCCCTCTCGCGAGCAGTACTTC. Residues: CASSQDLPSPSREQYF. The chain employs TRBV4-3 and TRBJ2-7; D call uncertain. The ends were cut back, 0 bases at V and 6 bases at J, with 18 bases in the middle. The CDR3 runs to 16 residues. Germline V CDR1 and CDR2: LGHNA, YSLEER.

The chain combines TRBV25-1 with TRBJ1-6, with D possibly being TRBD1 (5 bases). V lost 3 bases and J 10 bases, leaving 10 bases between the germline ends. CDR3 length: 13 amino acids. Per the germline V gene, CDR1 is MGHDK and CDR2 is SYGVNS. CDR3 region: CASSDRDGSPLHF. CDR3 coding DNA: TGTGCCAGCAGTGACAGGGACGGATCACCCCTCCACTTT.

This chain connects TRBV24-1 to TRBJ2-7; 7 positions match TRBD2. This CDR3 has 15 residues. Germline trimming cut 5 bases from V and 4 bases from J; bases unmatched to any gene: 10. CDR1 is KGHDR and CDR2 is SFDVKD in the germline V gene. The CDR3 sequence is CATSALTGGRYEQYF. CDR3 sequence (DNA): TGTGCCACCAGTGCGCTAACGGGAGGACGTTACGAGCAGTACTTC.

The V call is TRBV6-5, the J call TRBJ1-2; 9 bases line up with TRBD1. Germline CDR1 reads MNHEY; CDR2 reads SVGAGI. The CDR3 has 13 amino acids. V dropped 8 bases and J dropped 8; count of bases not matched to a gene: 9. The CDR3 protein is CASGHRTGVGYTF. CDR3 sequence (DNA): TGTGCCAGCGGCCACCGGACAGGGGTGGGCTACACCTTC.

This clonotype was recorded only once. A clone one base away is much larger, so this may be a read error. This rearrangement joins TRBV6-5 to TRBJ2-7; 11 bases map to TRBD1. The CDR3 length is 13 residues. The V gene's germline CDR1 is MNHEY and CDR2 SVGAGI. The CDR3 protein is CTSRPGQGGEQYF. The DNA for the CDR3 is TGTACCAGCAGGCCGGGACAGGGGGGAGAGCAGTACTTC.

The table lists this clonotype with a few counts. This chain links TRBV5-4 with TRBJ2-2, with 8 bases fitting TRBD2. Germline CDR1 is SGHNT and CDR2 is YYREEE (reference sequence). V trimming: 3 bases; J trimming: 0 bases; junction bases outside the gene matches: 1. The CDR3 runs to 15 residues. The CDR3 DNA sequence: TGTGCCAGCAGCTCGACTAGCGCGAACACCGGGGAGCTGTTTTTT. It encodes CASSSTSANTGELFF.

The gene calls are TRBV28 and TRBJ2-7; TRBD1 agrees at 7 bases. V shed 5 bases, J shed 9 bases, and the junction held 4 bases outside the gene matches. The CDR3 has 11 residues. Germline V gene lookup returns CDR1 MDHEN and CDR2 SYDVKM. CDR3 in DNA: TGTGCCAGCAGTGACAGGGCCGGGCAGTACTTC. Residues: CASSDRAGQYF. The variable domain in full, with the rest retrieved from reference TRBV28 and TRBJ2-7, is DVKVTQSSRYLVKRTGEKVFLECVQDMDHENMFWYRQDPGLGLRLIYFSYDVKMKEKGDIPEGYSVSREKKERFSLILESASTNQTSMYLCASSDRAGQYFGPGTRLTVT.

The chain couples TRBV11-2 to TRBJ2-1; no clear D. CDR1 is SGHAT, CDR2 FQNNGV, per germline. The V end was cut by 4 bases, the J end by 4 bases, with 11 bases between. This CDR3 contains 14 residues. CDR3 loop: CASSSLPNYNEQFF. The CDR3 region has the DNA TGTGCCAGCAGCTCATTGCCTAATTACAATGAGCAGTTCTTC.

Comments on this clonotype: At one boundary the junction diverges from the germline segment, which might be a read error. J is TRBJ1-2 and V is TRBV11-2, with 9 bases matching TRBD1. Germline CDR1 is SGHAT and CDR2 is FQNNGV. CDR3 length: 13 residues. Here the CDR3 reads CASSAGQGHDYTF. The CDR3 nucleotides read TGTGCTAGCAGCGCGGGACAGGGCCATGACTACACCTTC.

The chain couples TRBV5-1 to TRBJ2-7, with D perhaps matching TRBD2 (5 bases). The CDR3 is 14 residues long. The ends were cut back, 4 bases at V and 0 bases at J, with 11 bases in the middle. Per the germline V gene, CDR1 is SGHRS and CDR2 is YFSETQ. The CDR3 DNA follows: TGCGCCAGCAGCCCAGTGGGGAGCTCCTACGAGCAGTACTTC. Its translation is CASSPVGSSYEQYF.

This sequence joins TRBV28 and TRBJ1-2; TRBD1 matches at 10 bases. The germline gives CDR1 MDHEN, CDR2 SYDVKM. V trimming: 9 bases; J trimming: 6 bases; junction bases outside the gene matches: 16. The CDR3 covers 16 residues. The CDR3 protein is CARSPRPGQGMDGYTF. CDR3 DNA sequence: TGTGCCAGGAGCCCTAGGCCGGGACAGGGGATGGATGGCTACACCTTC.

Worth noting for this clonotype: This likely comes from a read error, as the CDR3 has no conserved phenylalanine or tryptophan at its end. This chain uses TRBV11-2 with TRBJ2-7; weak D call: TRBD2 (6 bases). Germline loops: CDR1 SGHAT, CDR2 FQNNGV. This CDR3 comprises 18 residues. V was clipped by 1 base and J by 7 bases, with 26 bases between them. This CDR3 is CASSLVPGASAREREQYS. CDR3 DNA: TGTGCCAGCAGCTTAGTCCCCGGGGCTAGCGCGAGGGAGCGTGAGCAGTACTCC.

Note on this clonotype: This may be a read error: a much more frequent sequence differs by one nucleotide. V is TRBV12-3 or TRBV12-4 and J is TRBJ2-2, with D possibly matching TRBD2 (6 bases). Trimming cost V 6 bases and J 3 bases, with 11 bases left between them. This CDR3 is built from 14 residues. CDR3 loop: CASRGGRDTGELFF. The DNA of the CDR3 is TGTGCCAGCAGGGGAGGTCGGGACACCGGGGAGCTGTTTTTT.

This clonotype was observed at least ten times. The chain uses TRBV12-3 or TRBV12-4 and TRBJ1-5, with D possibly being TRBD1 (5 bases). Trimming took 5 bases from V and 5 from J, leaving 16 bases between them. The CDR3 is 15 residues long. Here the CDR3 reads CASSPAGRVDQPQHF. CDR3 coding DNA: TGTGCCAGCAGTCCCGCGGGCAGGGTGGATCAGCCCCAGCATTTT.

The chain joins TRBV5-1 to TRBJ1-3; no definite D call. V was pared by 0 bases and J by 4 bases, with 17 bases between. CDR3 length equals 17 residues. Germline loops: CDR1 SGHRS, CDR2 YFSETQ. For the CDR3, the DNA is TGCGCCAGCAGCTTGGACGGCAGTGCGACACGCGGAAACACCATATATTTT. This codes for CASSLDGSATRGNTIYF. Complete variable domain (other parts from reference TRBV5-1 and TRBJ1-3): KAGVTQTPRYLIKTRGQQVTLSCSPISGHRSVSWYQQTPGQGLQFLFEYFSETQRNKGNFPGRFSGRQFSNSRSEMNVSTLELGDSALYLCASSLDGSATRGNTIYFGEGSWLTVV.

In regard to this clonotype: The junction and the germline gene differ at one end; a read error may be behind it. The gene calls are TRBV11-2 and TRBJ2-2; D is undetermined. Germline V lookup: CDR1 SGHAT, CDR2 FQNNGV. This CDR3 is built from 14 residues. The CDR3 loop is CARSLEWKSGELFF. In DNA, the CDR3 is TGTGCCAGGAGCTTAGAGTGGAAGTCCGGGGAGCTGTTTTTT. Full variable domain (outside the CDR3, taken from reference TRBV11-2 and TRBJ2-2): EAGVAQSPRYKIIEKRQSVAFWCNPISGHATLYWYQQILGQGPKLLIQFQNNGVVDDSQLPKDRFSAERLKGVDSTLKIQPAKLEDSAVYLCARSLEWKSGELFFGEGSRLTVL.

Comment on this clonotype: Compared with germline, one end of the junction differs, possibly owing to a read error. The chain couples TRBV11-3 to TRBJ1-1, with no clear D. The CDR3 totals 13 residues. In germline, CDR1 is SGHNT, CDR2 YENEEA. The CDR3 here is CANSPPGSTEAFF. The DNA for the CDR3 is TGTGCCAACAGCCCCCCGGGTAGCACTGAAGCTTTTTTT.

The J gene is TRBJ2-3, the V gene TRBV11-2, with D uncertain. The length of the CDR3 is 12 residues. Trimming removed 1 base from V and 11 bases from J, with 10 bases in between. Germline CDR1 is SGHAT and CDR2 is FQNNGV. The CDR3 region has the DNA TGTGCCAGCAGCTTAGGAGCTTGGAGGCAGTATTTT. This codes for CASSLGAWRQYF.

This clonotype was found many times. The chain has TRBV12-3 or TRBV12-4 and TRBJ2-7; D not resolved. This CDR3 contains 12 residues. V was trimmed by 1 base and J by 4 bases, leaving 5 bases between them. The CDR3 protein is CASSLVAYEQYF. The CDR3 coding sequence is TGTGCCAGCAGTTTAGTTGCATACGAGCAGTACTTC.

Concerning this clonotype itself: A much larger clone sits a single nucleotide away, making a read error possible. The chain couples TRBV4-2 to TRBJ1-1; 8 bases line up with TRBD1. This CDR3 spans 14 amino acids. Per germline, CDR1 LGHNA and CDR2 YNFKEQ. The chain's CDR3 is CATSQDDRGTEAFF. The CDR3 nucleotides read TGTGCCACCAGCCAAGATGACAGGGGCACTGAAGCTTTCTTT.